This TCR beta chain emerged from a study of blood T cell repertoires in COVID-19. Study-wide context: The United States, Italy and Spain provided the acute and convalescent COVID-19 samples.

CDR1 is MNHEY, CDR2 SVGAGI, per germline. J lost 9 bases, V lost 2 bases, and 5 bases had no gene match. This CDR3 has 14 amino acids. Produced via immunoSEQ multiplex PCR; TCRdb's table is partial and in-frame only. The table lists around 3,600 clones, under 75% of them singletons. This TCR was sampled from a man in his 70s with active COVID-19. Material: peripheral blood. The chain combines TRBV6-5 with TRBJ2-7; 12 bases match TRBD1. CDR3 DNA: TGTGCCAGCAGTTACACGGGACAGGGGGCATCGCAGTACTTC. This encodes CASSYTGQGASQYF.